What follows are 13 T cell receptor beta chains derived from one specimen sequenced in a study of T cell responses to AZD1222 COVID-19 vaccine. Produced via immunoSEQ multiplex PCR; TCRdb's table is partial and in-frame only. Here the sample spans 55,000 to 75,000 clones, around 85% being singletons. Specimen: peripheral blood, collected on day 0 of AZD1222 vaccination. The receptors come from an adult in good health.

The V call is TRBV5-1, the J call TRBJ2-3; 8 bases align to TRBD2. The CDR3 loop spans 15 amino acids. V was pared by 1 base and J by 2 bases, with 3 bases of the junction left unmatched. Per germline, CDR1 SGHRS and CDR2 YFSETQ. The CDR3 loop reads CASSLQREITDTQYF. In DNA form, the CDR3 reads TGCGCCAGCAGCTTGCAGCGGGAGATCACAGATACGCAGTATTTT. Supplemented by reference TRBV5-1 and TRBJ2-3, the full variable domain reads KAGVTQTPRYLIKTRGQQVTLSCSPISGHRSVSWYQQTPGQGLQFLFEYFSETQRNKGNFPGRFSGRQFSNSRSEMNVSTLELGDSALYLCASSLQREITDTQYFGPGTRLTVL.

The chain links TRBV2 to TRBJ2-2; maybe TRBD2 (5 bases). There are 13 residues in the CDR3. Between the trimmed V and J ends, which lost 6 bases and 8 bases, there was a span of 13 bases. CDR1 SNHLY and CDR2 FYNNEI come from the germline V gene. CDR3 amino acids: CASSAGQPGELFF. The CDR3 bases are TGTGCCAGCAGCGCGGGCCAACCAGGGGAGCTGTTTTTT.

CDR3 in DNA: TGTGCCTGGAGTATGGGAGGGAGAAGTGTGCAGTACTTC. It is translated as CAWSMGGRSVQYF. The V gene is TRBV30, the J gene TRBJ2-7; 7 bases match TRBD2. The V and J ends lost 2 bases and 9 bases, in that order; junction bases with no gene match: 10. Germline V gives CDR1 GTSNPN, CDR2 SVGIG (reference sequence). The CDR3 loop spans 13 amino acids.

CDR3 region: CASSHPGLAGSYEQYF. Written as DNA, the CDR3 is TGTGCCAGCAGCCATCCGGGACTAGCGGGGTCCTACGAGCAGTACTTC. This chain connects TRBV7-9 to TRBJ2-7; 13 bases line up with TRBD2. Germline V gene data show CDR1 as SEHNR and CDR2 as FQNEAQ (reference sequence). The length of the CDR3 is 16 residues. With V trimmed by 5 bases and J by 1 base, 5 bases remained unmatched.

V and J are TRBV4-2 and TRBJ1-2, with 7 bases aligning to TRBD1. Germline CDR1 and CDR2: LGHNA and YNFKEQ. This CDR3 region has 16 residues. Losses at the gene ends were 3 bases for V and 4 bases for J; bases not matched to a gene: 11. The CDR3 DNA reads TGTGCCAGCAGCCAGAGGGGAGGACAGGATGGCTATGGCTACACCTTC. The encoded protein is CASSQRGGQDGYGYTF.

The chain uses TRBV30 and TRBJ1-6; 9 positions agree with TRBD1. Germline-derived CDR1 and CDR2 are GTSNPN and SVGIG (reference sequence). V gave up 1 base and J gave up 10 bases; unmatched junction bases: 5. There are 14 residues in the CDR3. CDR3 in amino acids: CAWSEGQGSSPLHF. The CDR3 bases are TGTGCCTGGAGTGAGGGACAGGGCAGCTCACCCCTCCACTTT. Drawing the rest from reference TRBV30 and TRBJ1-6, the complete variable domain is SQTIHQWPATLVQPVGSPLSLECTVEGTSNPNLYWYRQAAGRGLQLLFYSVGIGQISSEVPQNLSASRPQDRQFILSSKKLLLSDSGFYLCAWSEGQGSSPLHFGNGTRLTVT.

The rearrangement uses TRBV28 and TRBJ2-7; D gene uncertain. Germline CDR1 and CDR2: MDHEN and SYDVKM. V dropped 3 bases and J dropped 1 base, with 4 bases sitting between them. The CDR3 is 12 amino acids. This chain's CDR3 is CASSFGSYEQYF. The DNA of the CDR3 is TGTGCCAGCAGTTTCGGATCCTACGAGCAGTACTTC.

This clone was seen once. The chain couples TRBV7-9 to TRBJ1-5, with D possibly being TRBD1 (5 bases). The CDR3 contains 17 residues. With 5 bases removed from V and 2 bases from J, the gap between germline ends came to 19 bases. Germline CDR1 and CDR2: SEHNR and FQNEAQ (reference sequence). The CDR3 loop is CASSSNSVGGGNQPQHF. The CDR3 DNA is TGTGCCAGCAGCAGCAACTCGGTTGGAGGGGGCAATCAGCCCCAGCATTTT.

The chain links TRBV5-1 to TRBJ2-1, with D possibly TRBD2 on 5 matching bases. Germline V gives CDR1 SGHRS, CDR2 YFSETQ. Deletions cut 9 bases from V and 0 bases from J, with 16 bases between. The CDR3 spans 15 residues. The CDR3 region is CATRPGSSSYNEQFF. The CDR3 coding sequence is TGCGCCACCCGGCCGGGGTCTAGCTCCTACAATGAGCAGTTCTTC.

The gene calls are TRBV6-5 and TRBJ2-7; D ambiguous. The V and J ends lost 2 bases and 7 bases respectively, with 12 bases between them. CDR3 size: 13 residues. The V gene's germline CDR1 is MNHEY and CDR2 SVGAGI. CDR3 coding DNA: TGTGCCAGCAGTTACCTTGGGGATCGGGAGCAGTACTTC. This gives the protein CASSYLGDREQYF.

This clone was detected only a few times. V and J are TRBV12-3 or TRBV12-4 and TRBJ1-1; D is ambiguous. V was clipped by 3 bases and J by 7 bases, with 6 bases between them. The CDR3 spans 11 residues. CDR3 sequence: CASSLFGEAFF. The CDR3, as DNA: TGTGCCAGCAGTTTGTTTGGTGAAGCTTTCTTT.

The V and J genes are TRBV7-8 and TRBJ2-2; no clear D gene. V lost 4 bases and J lost 1, with 7 bases in between. Germline CDR1 SGHVS, CDR2 FQNEAQ. This CDR3 has 14 residues. CDR3: CASSSLQNTGELFF. In nucleotides, the CDR3 is TGTGCCAGCAGCTCTTTACAGAACACCGGGGAGCTGTTTTTT.

The chain combines TRBV30 with TRBJ2-3; D uncertain. The CDR3 has 12 amino acids. Between the trimmed V and J ends, which lost 2 bases and 13 bases, there was a span of 16 bases. Germline-derived CDR1 and CDR2 are GTSNPN and SVGIG (reference sequence). CDR3 protein: CAWSTPARWEYF. The CDR3 nucleotides read TGTGCCTGGAGTACCCCGGCCCGATGGGAGTATTTT.